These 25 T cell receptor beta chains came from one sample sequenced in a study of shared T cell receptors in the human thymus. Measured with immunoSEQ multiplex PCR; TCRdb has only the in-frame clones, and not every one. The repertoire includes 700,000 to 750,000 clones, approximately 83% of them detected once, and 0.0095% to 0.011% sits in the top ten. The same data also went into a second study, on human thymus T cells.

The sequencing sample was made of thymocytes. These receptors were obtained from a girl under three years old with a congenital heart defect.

Here the CDR3 reads CASSQPRTNYEQYF. Here the CDR3 DNA reads TGTGCCAGCAGCCAACCACGGACAAACTACGAGCAGTACTTC. The chain links TRBV14 to TRBJ2-7, with a possible D match to TRBD1 (5 bases). Trimming shortened V by 2 bases and J by 3 bases, and 11 bases separated the two germline ends. The CDR3 is made up of 14 amino acids. Germline V CDR1 and CDR2: SGHDN, FVKESK.

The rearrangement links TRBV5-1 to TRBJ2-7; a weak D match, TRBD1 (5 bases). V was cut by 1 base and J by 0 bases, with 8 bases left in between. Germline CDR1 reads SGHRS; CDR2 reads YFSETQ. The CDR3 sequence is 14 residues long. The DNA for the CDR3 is TGCGCCAGCAGCTTGACAAGGGGCTCCTACGAGCAGTACTTC. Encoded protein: CASSLTRGSYEQYF. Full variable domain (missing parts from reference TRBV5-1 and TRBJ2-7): KAGVTQTPRYLIKTRGQQVTLSCSPISGHRSVSWYQQTPGQGLQFLFEYFSETQRNKGNFPGRFSGRQFSNSRSEMNVSTLELGDSALYLCASSLTRGSYEQYFGPGTRLTVT.

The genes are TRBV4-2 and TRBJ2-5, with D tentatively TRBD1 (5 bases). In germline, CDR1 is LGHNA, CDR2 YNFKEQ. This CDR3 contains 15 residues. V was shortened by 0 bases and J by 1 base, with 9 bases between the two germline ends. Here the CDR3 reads CASSQEGAVQETQYF. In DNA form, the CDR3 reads TGTGCCAGCAGCCAAGAAGGGGCGGTCCAAGAGACCCAGTACTTC.

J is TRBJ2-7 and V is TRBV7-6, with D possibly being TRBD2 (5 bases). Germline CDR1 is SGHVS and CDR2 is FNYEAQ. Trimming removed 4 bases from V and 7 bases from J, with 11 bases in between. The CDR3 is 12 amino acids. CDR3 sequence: CASSSLRGEQYF. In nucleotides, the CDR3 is TGTGCCAGCAGCTCCTTACGAGGGGAGCAGTACTTC.

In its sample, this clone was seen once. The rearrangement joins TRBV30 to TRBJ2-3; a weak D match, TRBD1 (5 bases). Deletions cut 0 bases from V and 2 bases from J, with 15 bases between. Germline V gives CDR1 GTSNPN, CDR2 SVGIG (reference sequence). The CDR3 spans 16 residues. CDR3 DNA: TGTGCCTGGAGTGTCTGTGTGGGTGGGGCCACAGATACGCAGTATTTT. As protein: CAWSVCVGGATDTQYF. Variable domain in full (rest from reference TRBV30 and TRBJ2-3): SQTIHQWPATLVQPVGSPLSLECTVEGTSNPNLYWYRQAAGRGLQLLFYSVGIGQISSEVPQNLSASRPQDRQFILSSKKLLLSDSGFYLCAWSVCVGGATDTQYFGPGTRLTVL.

CDR3 nucleotides: TGCAGCGGTGGCCGGGGGGATGGCTACACCTTC. Protein sequence: CSGGRGDGYTF. The chain recombines TRBV29-1 with TRBJ1-2, with a weak D call TRBD1 (5 bases). The CDR3 spans 11 residues. The V and J ends lost 7 bases and 6 bases respectively, with 12 bases between them. CDR1 SQVTM and CDR2 ANQGSEA come from the germline V gene.

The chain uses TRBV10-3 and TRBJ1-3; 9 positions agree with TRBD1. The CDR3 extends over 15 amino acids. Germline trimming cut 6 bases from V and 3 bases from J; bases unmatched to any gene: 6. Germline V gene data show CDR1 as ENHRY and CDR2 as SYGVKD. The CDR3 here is CAIRGTGFGGNTIYF. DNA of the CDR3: TGTGCCATCAGAGGGACAGGGTTCGGTGGAAACACCATATATTTT.

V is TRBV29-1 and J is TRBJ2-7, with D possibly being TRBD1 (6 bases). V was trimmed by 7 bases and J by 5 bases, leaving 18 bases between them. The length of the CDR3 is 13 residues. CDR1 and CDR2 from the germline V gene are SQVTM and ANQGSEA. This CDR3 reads CSGTRGKGHEQYF. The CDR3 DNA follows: TGCAGCGGAACCAGGGGAAAGGGACACGAGCAGTACTTC.

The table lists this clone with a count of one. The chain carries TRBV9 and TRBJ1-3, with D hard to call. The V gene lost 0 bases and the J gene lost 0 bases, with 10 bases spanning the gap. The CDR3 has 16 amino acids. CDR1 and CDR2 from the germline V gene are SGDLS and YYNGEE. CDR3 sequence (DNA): TGTGCCAGCAGCGTAGCGGGGAACCACTCTGGAAACACCATATATTTT. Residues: CASSVAGNHSGNTIYF.

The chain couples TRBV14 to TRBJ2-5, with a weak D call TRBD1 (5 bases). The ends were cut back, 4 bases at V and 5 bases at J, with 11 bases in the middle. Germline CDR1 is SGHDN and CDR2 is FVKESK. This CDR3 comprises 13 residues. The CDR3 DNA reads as TGTGCCAGCAGCCGCGCAGGGATGGAGACCCAGTACTTC. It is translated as CASSRAGMETQYF.

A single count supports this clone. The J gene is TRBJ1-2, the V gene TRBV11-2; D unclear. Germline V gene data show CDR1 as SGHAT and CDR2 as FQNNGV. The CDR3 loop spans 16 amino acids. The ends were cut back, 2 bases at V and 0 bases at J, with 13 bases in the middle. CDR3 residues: CASSLPPSEANYGYTF. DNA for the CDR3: TGTGCCAGCAGCTTACCCCCCTCGGAGGCTAACTATGGCTACACCTTC.

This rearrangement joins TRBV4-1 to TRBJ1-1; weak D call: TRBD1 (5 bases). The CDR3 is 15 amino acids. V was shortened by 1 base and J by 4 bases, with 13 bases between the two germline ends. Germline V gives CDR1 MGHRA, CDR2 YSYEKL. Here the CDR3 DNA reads TGCGCCAGCAGCCAAGTAGGGGTGTGGACCACTGAAGCTTTCTTT. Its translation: CASSQVGVWTTEAFF.

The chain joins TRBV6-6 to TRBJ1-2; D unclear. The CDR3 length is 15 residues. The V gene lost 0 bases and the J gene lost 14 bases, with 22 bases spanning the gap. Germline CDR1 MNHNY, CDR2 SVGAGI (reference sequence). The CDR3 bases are TGTGCCAGCAGTTACTCTATCATTTTGAGGGCTGGTGGGACCTTC. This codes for CASSYSIILRAGGTF.

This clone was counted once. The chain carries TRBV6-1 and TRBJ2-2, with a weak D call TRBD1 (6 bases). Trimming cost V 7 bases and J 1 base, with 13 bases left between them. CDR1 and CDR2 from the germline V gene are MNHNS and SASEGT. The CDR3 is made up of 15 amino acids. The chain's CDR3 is CASTWTAKNTGELFF. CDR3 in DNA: TGTGCCAGCACTTGGACAGCCAAGAACACCGGGGAGCTGTTTTTT.

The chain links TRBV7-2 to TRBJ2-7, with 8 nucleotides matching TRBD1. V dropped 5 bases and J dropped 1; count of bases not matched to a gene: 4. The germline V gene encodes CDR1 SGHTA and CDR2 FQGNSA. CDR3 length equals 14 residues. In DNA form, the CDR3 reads TGTGCCAGCAGCCTAAGGACAGGGTCCTACGAGCAGTACTTC. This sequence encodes CASSLRTGSYEQYF.

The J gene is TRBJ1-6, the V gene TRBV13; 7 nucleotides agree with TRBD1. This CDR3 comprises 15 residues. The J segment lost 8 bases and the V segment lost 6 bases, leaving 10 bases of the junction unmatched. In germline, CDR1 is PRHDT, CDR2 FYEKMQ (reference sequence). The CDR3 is CASRKGDSKDSPLHF. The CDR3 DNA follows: TGTGCCAGCAGGAAGGGGGACAGCAAAGATTCACCCCTCCACTTT.

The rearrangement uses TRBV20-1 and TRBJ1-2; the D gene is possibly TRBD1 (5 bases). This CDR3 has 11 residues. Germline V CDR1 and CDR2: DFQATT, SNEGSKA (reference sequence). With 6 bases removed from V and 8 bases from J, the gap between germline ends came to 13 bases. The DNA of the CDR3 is TGCAGTGCCAGGTCGGGGGTAGGCTACACCTTC. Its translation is CSARSGVGYTF.

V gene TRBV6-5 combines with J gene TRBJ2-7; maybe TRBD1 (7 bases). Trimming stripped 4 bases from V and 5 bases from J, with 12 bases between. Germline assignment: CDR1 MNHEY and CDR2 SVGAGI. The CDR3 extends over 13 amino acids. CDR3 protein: CASSLDRRDEQYF. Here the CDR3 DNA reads TGTGCCAGCAGTTTGGACAGGAGGGACGAGCAGTACTTC.

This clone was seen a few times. Written as DNA, the CDR3 is TGTGCCAGCACTAAGGGGGGGGTAGCTGAAGCTTTCTTT. Translation: CASTKGGVAEAFF. The chain has TRBV6-1 and TRBJ1-1; a possible D gene is TRBD1 (6 bases). V was cut by 7 bases and J by 6 bases, with 15 bases left in between. This CDR3 contains 13 residues. The germline CDR1 and CDR2 sequences are MNHNS and SASEGT.

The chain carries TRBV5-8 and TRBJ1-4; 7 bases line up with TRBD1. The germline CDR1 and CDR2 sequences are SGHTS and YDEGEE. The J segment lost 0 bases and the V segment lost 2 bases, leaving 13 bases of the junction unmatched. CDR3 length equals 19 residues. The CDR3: CASSLGWTGLLATNEKLFF. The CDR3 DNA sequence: TGTGCCAGCAGCTTAGGATGGACAGGACTCCTTGCAACTAATGAAAAACTGTTTTTT.

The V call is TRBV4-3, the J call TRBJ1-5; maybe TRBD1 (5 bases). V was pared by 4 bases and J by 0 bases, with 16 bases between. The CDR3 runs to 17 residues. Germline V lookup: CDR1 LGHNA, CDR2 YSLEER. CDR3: CASSPSRGTHSNQPQHF. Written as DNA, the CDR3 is TGCGCCAGCAGCCCTAGCCGGGGGACCCATAGCAATCAGCCCCAGCATTTT.

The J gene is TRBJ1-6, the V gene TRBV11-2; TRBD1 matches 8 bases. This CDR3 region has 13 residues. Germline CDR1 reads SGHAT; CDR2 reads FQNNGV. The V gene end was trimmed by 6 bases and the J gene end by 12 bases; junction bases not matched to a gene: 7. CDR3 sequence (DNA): TGTGCCAGCAGTGGGGGACAGGCTTTACCCCTCCACTTT. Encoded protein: CASSGGQALPLHF.

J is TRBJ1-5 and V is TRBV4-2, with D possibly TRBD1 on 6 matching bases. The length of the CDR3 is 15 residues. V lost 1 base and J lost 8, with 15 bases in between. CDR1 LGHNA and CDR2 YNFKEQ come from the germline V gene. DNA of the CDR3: TGTGCCAGCAGCCAAGTTCAGGGGCGCGGAGAGCCCCAGCATTTT. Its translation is CASSQVQGRGEPQHF.

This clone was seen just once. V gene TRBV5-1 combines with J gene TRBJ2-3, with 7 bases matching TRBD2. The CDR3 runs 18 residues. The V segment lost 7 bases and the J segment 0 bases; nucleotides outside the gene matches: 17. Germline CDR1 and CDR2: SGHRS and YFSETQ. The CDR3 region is CASANDNRLAGSTDTQYF. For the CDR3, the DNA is TGCGCCAGCGCAAACGACAATCGACTAGCCGGGAGCACAGATACGCAGTATTTT.

CDR3 sequence reads: CASSEGQGANYGYTF. The DNA for the CDR3 is TGCGCCAGCAGCGAGGGACAGGGGGCTAACTATGGCTACACCTTC. The chain recombines TRBV5-1 with TRBJ1-2; 11 bases are a match to TRBD1. The ends lost 4 bases at V and 0 bases at J; junction bases unmatched: 2. Germline V gene lookup returns CDR1 SGHRS and CDR2 YFSETQ. The CDR3 length is 15 residues.